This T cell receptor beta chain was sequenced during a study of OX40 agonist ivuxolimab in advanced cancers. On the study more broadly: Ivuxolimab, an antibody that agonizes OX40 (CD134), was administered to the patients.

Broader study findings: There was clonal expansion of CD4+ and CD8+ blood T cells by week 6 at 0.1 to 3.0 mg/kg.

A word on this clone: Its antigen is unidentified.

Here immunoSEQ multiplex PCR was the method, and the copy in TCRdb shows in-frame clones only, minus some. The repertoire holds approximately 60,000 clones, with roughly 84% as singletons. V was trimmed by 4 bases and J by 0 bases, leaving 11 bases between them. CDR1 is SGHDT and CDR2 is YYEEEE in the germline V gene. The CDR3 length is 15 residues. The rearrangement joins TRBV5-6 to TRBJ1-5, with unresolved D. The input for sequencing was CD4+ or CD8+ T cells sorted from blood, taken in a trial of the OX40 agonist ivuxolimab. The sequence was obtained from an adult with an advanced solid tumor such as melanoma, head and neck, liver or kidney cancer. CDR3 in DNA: TGTGCCAGCAGCGCGGGTCCTAATAGCAATCAGCCCCAGCATTTT. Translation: CASSAGPNSNQPQHF.